This T cell receptor beta chain was recorded in a study of human T cells and chemical hapten exposure. The library tagged individual cDNA molecules with unique molecular identifiers. MiXCR, run by TCRdb on the 5' RACE reads, gives a single entry per CDR3 protein. The table has about 81,000 distinct CDR3 sequences, roughly 8% seen once. Per germline, CDR1 LGHDT and CDR2 YNNKEL (reference sequence). This CDR3 contains 17 residues. Study results and limitations: With regard to DPC sensitization, TCRs above 1 in 1000 frequency did not change.

Unfractionated whole blood served as the source for total RNA extraction. As to this clonotype: The antigen is undetermined. Germline is not matched at one junction end, which may reflect a read error.

The rearrangement uses TRBV3-1 and TRBJ1-4; 10 nucleotides line up with TRBD1. This sequence originates from a male donor in good health. The CDR3 is CASSKDRGPELNEKLFF. The CDR3 DNA reads as TGTGCCAGCAGCAAAGACAGGGGGCCGGAATTAAATGAAAAACTGTTTTTT. Supplemented by reference TRBV3-1 and TRBJ1-4, the full variable domain reads DTAVSQTPKYLVTQMGNDKSIKCEQNLGHDTMYWYKQDSKKFLKIMFSYNNKELIINETVPNRFSPKSPDKAHLNLHINSLELGDSAVYFCASSKDRGPELNEKLFFGSGTQLSVL.